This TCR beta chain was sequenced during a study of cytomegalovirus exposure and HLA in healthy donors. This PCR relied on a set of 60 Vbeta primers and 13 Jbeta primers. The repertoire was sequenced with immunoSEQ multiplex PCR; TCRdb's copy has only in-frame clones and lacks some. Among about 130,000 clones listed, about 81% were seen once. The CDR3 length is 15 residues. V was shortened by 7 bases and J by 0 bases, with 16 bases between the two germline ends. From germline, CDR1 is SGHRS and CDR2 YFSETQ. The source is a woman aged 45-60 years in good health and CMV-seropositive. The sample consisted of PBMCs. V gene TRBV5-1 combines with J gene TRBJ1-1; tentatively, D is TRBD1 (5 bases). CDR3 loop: CASSGTDTMNTEAFF. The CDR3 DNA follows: TGCGCCAGCTCCGGGACTGATACTATGAACACTGAAGCTTTCTTT.